Listed below are T cell receptor beta chains from one sample, sequenced in a study of blood T cell repertoires in COVID-19. Clones were read by immunoSEQ multiplex PCR, and TCRdb kept only the in-frame ones, dropping some. The sample carries tens of thousands of clones, 80% to 90% recorded once. The sequenced sample was peripheral blood. These receptor sequences come from a man over 45 with active COVID-19. Both conserved end residues are part of each CDR3. The order of the fields is D gene, CDR3 length, clone size, J gene, V gene, CDR3 protein, CDR3 DNA. The D gene is left open where the match is weak. Size is omitted from some rows. Given values are once, few, many or a class for expanded clones.

TRBD1 | 16 | . | TRBJ2-1 | TRBV7-7 | CASSKAGTGSADEQFF | TGTGCCAGCAGCAAAGCCGGGACAGGGTCGGCGGATGAGCAGTTCTTC
TRBD1 | 15 | few | TRBJ2-2 | TRBV5-1 | CASTSGTGNTGELFF | TGCGCCAGCACCTCCGGGACAGGGAACACCGGGGAGCTGTTTTTT
TRBD2 | 14 | once | TRBJ2-5 | TRBV14 | CASSHLAGEQTQYF | TGTGCCAGCAGCCATTTAGCGGGAGAGCAGACCCAGTACTTC
. | 14 | . | TRBJ1-5 | TRBV28 | CASNGGLGNQPQHF | TGTGCCAGCAATGGGGGCCTAGGCAATCAGCCCCAGCATTTT
TRBD1 | 13 | few | TRBJ1-6 | TRBV30 | CAWGRLRDSPLHF | TGTGCCTGGGGACGCTTAAGGGACAGCCCCCTCCACTTT
TRBD1 | 13 | . | TRBJ1-2 | TRBV11-2 | CASSRQGVGGYTF | TGTGCCAGCAGCAGACAGGGTGTCGGTGGCTACACCTTC
. | 15 | . | TRBJ1-2 | TRBV4-1 | CASSQGVHGGNGYTF | TGCGCCAGCAGCCAAGGTGTTCATGGAGGGAATGGCTACACCTTC
. | 12 | . | TRBJ1-2 | TRBV7-2 | CASSQNNYGYTF | TGTGCCAGCAGCCAGAATAACTATGGCTACACCTTC
. | 15 | . | TRBJ1-2 | TRBV5-4 | CASSLLNRENYGYTF | TGTGCCAGCAGTCTATTAAACAGGGAAAACTATGGCTACACCTTC
. | 15 | . | TRBJ2-2 | TRBV5-1 | CASSRAGDNTGELFF | TGCGCCAGCAGTCGGGCAGGGGACAACACCGGGGAGCTGTTTTTT
TRBD2 | 16 | . | TRBJ2-3 | TRBV5-4 | CASSLVAGGDTDTQYF | TGTGCCAGCAGCTTGGTCGCGGGGGGGGACACAGATACGCAGTATTTT
. | 11 | . | TRBJ2-5 | TRBV7-9 | CASSPEMAQYF | TGTGCCAGCAGCCCGGAGATGGCCCAGTACTTC
TRBD2 | 16 | . | TRBJ2-3 | TRBV13 | CASSLGRAGGQDTQYF | TGTGCCAGCAGCTTAGGCCGGGCGGGAGGGCAAGATACGCAGTATTTT
TRBD1 | 16 | . | TRBJ2-7 | TRBV7-2 | CASSFLPGTGAYEQYF | TGTGCCAGCAGCTTTTTGCCTGGAACAGGGGCCTACGAGCAGTACTTC
. | 10 | . | TRBJ2-3 | TRBV20-1 | CRAGADTQYF | TGCAGGGCGGGGGCGGATACGCAGTATTTT
. | 16 | . | TRBJ1-2 | TRBV6-1 | CASSEALVSTESGYTF | TGTGCCAGCAGTGAAGCGCTTGTATCGACAGAGAGCGGCTACACCTTC
TRBD2 | 15 | . | TRBJ2-3 | TRBV5-6 | CASSIPGGSTDTQYF | TGTGCCAGCAGCATTCCGGGAGGGAGCACAGATACGCAGTATTTT
. | 15 | . | TRBJ1-1 | TRBV6-5 | CASRYTRTSSGEAFF | TGTGCCAGCAGATATACTAGGACTTCCTCGGGAGAAGCTTTCTTT
. | 14 | . | TRBJ2-7 | TRBV3-1/TRBV3-2 | CASSQESRSYEQYF | TGTGCCAGCAGCCAAGAATCTAGATCCTACGAGCAGTACTTC
TRBD2 | 14 | . | TRBJ2-1 | TRBV4-2 | CASSRPSGRIEQFF | TGTGCCAGCAGCCGGCCTAGCGGGAGAATAGAGCAGTTCTTC
TRBD2 | 14 | . | TRBJ2-5 | TRBV20-1 | CSASRSGGRETQYF | TGCAGTGCTAGTAGAAGCGGGGGTAGGGAGACCCAGTACTTC
. | 13 | . | TRBJ1-1 | TRBV5-1 | CASSLVSLTEAFF | TGCGCCAGCAGCTTGGTGAGTCTCACTGAAGCTTTCTTT
TRBD2 | 16 | . | TRBJ2-1 | TRBV5-6 | CASRRTTSGTYNEQFF | TGTGCCAGCAGACGCACGACTAGCGGGACCTACAATGAGCAGTTCTTC
. | 14 | . | TRBJ2-3 | TRBV6-5 | CASSSRSATDTQYF | TGTGCCAGCAGTTCCCGTAGTGCGACAGATACGCAGTATTTT
. | 15 | . | TRBJ2-2 | TRBV9 | CASSAGPGGTGELFF | TGTGCCAGCAGCGCCGGCCCGGGTGGGACCGGGGAGCTGTTTTTT
. | 16 | . | TRBJ2-7 | TRBV6-4 | CASSDKGFPSSYEQYF | TGTGCCAGCAGTGACAAGGGGTTCCCTAGCTCCTACGAGCAGTACTTC
. | 14 | . | TRBJ2-2 | TRBV9 | CASSDAWATGELFF | TGTGCCAGCAGCGACGCGTGGGCCACCGGGGAGCTGTTTTTT
TRBD2 | 15 | . | TRBJ2-1 | TRBV11-2 | CASSPSRTSGNEQFF | TGTGCCAGCAGCCCTTCCCGGACTAGCGGTAATGAGCAGTTCTTC
TRBD2 | 16 | . | TRBJ2-1 | TRBV19 | CASSPPDGLAGNEQFF | TGTGCCAGTAGTCCTCCCGACGGACTAGCGGGAAATGAGCAGTTCTTC
. | 14 | once | TRBJ2-2 | TRBV6-2/TRBV6-3 | CASSYSRSTGELFF | TGTGCCAGCAGTTACTCGAGGAGCACCGGGGAGCTGTTTTTT
. | 13 | . | TRBJ1-2 | TRBV10-1 | CASSQGGDYGYTF | TGCGCCAGCAGTCAGGGAGGGGACTATGGCTACACCTTC
. | 18 | . | TRBJ2-1 | TRBV10-1 | CASSSSLWTDERNNEQFF | TGCGCCAGCAGCTCTTCCCTCTGGACAGATGAAAGAAACAATGAGCAGTTCTTC
. | 12 | . | TRBJ1-2 | TRBV13 | CASSPRSGGYTF | TGTGCCAGCAGCCCAAGATCGGGTGGCTACACCTTC
TRBD1 | 15 | . | TRBJ2-3 | TRBV4-1 | CASSSGDRFTDTQYF | TGCGCCAGCAGCTCCGGGGACAGGTTCACAGATACGCAGTATTTT
TRBD1 | 16 | . | TRBJ2-3 | TRBV7-6 | CASSSRGRGGTDTQYF | TGTGCCAGCAGCTCCAGGGGGCGCGGTGGGACAGATACGCAGTATTTT
TRBD2 | 16 | . | TRBJ2-3 | TRBV15 | CATSRGIAGTTDTQYF | TGTGCCACCAGCAGGGGTATAGCGGGCACCACAGATACGCAGTATTTT
. | 17 | . | TRBJ2-7 | TRBV21-1 | CASSKGGVAGGNYEQYF | .
. | 14 | . | TRBJ2-5 | TRBV24-1 | CATSDLSTGETQYF | TGTGCCACCAGTGATTTATCGACGGGGGAGACCCAGTACTTC
. | 13 | . | TRBJ2-7 | TRBV7-2 | CASSSYSTYEQYF | TGTGCCAGCAGCTCCTACTCCACCTACGAGCAGTACTTC
. | 13 | . | TRBJ2-3 | TRBV27 | CASSLAFTDTQYF | TGTGCCAGCAGTTTAGCGTTCACAGATACGCAGTATTTT
. | 14 | . | TRBJ2-3 | TRBV19 | CASSIVLEADTQYF | TGTGCCAGTAGTATAGTCCTAGAAGCAGATACGCAGTATTTT
TRBD1 | 14 | . | TRBJ2-7 | TRBV7-2 | CASSKDRGHYEQYF | TGTGCCAGCAGCAAAGACAGGGGGCACTACGAGCAGTACTTC
. | 15 | . | TRBJ2-3 | TRBV6-5 | CASSYRGLPTDTQYF | TGTGCCAGCAGTTACCGAGGGCTCCCCACAGATACGCAGTATTTT
TRBD1 | 15 | . | TRBJ2-5 | TRBV27 | CASSSIRTGGLTQYF | TGTGCCAGCAGTTCCATTAGGACAGGGGGTCTGACCCAGTACTTC
. | 14 | . | TRBJ2-1 | TRBV29-1 | CSAQGTSSYNEQFF | TGCAGCGCTCAAGGGACATCCTCATACAATGAGCAGTTCTTC
TRBD2 | 15 | . | TRBJ2-1 | TRBV27 | CASSLLAGGPNEQFF | TGTGCCAGCAGCCTTCTAGCGGGGGGGCCCAATGAGCAGTTCTTC
. | 13 | once | TRBJ2-1 | TRBV24-1 | CATSDLESGQQFF | TGTGCCACCAGTGATTTGGAGTCGGGACAACAGTTCTTC
TRBD2 | 14 | . | TRBJ2-2 | TRBV5-1 | CASSPGLATGELFF | TGCGCCAGCAGCCCAGGACTAGCCACCGGGGAGCTGTTTTTT
TRBD2 | 16 | once | TRBJ2-5 | TRBV4-1 | CASSPLGGGAQETQYF | TGCGCCAGCAGCCCCCTGGGCGGGGGGGCCCAGGAGACCCAGTACTTC
. | 14 | . | TRBJ2-1 | TRBV12-5 | CASGPQTGLDEQFF | TGTGCTAGTGGTCCACAAACAGGGTTGGATGAGCAGTTCTTC
. | 16 | once | TRBJ2-3 | TRBV7-9 | CASSLGAPISTDTQYF | TGTGCCAGCAGCTTGGGAGCGCCAATTAGCACAGATACGCAGTATTTT
TRBD1 | 14 | . | TRBJ2-2 | TRBV7-3 | CASSPTDRAGELFF | TGTGCCAGCAGCCCCACGGACAGGGCCGGGGAGCTGTTTTTT
TRBD2 | 15 | . | TRBJ2-1 | TRBV15 | CATRREGSSYNEQFF | TGTGCCACCCGTAGGGAGGGGAGCTCCTACAATGAGCAGTTCTTC
. | 13 | once | TRBJ2-7 | TRBV25-1 | CASRPKSSYEQYF | TGTGCCAGCAGACCCAAGAGCTCCTACGAGCAGTACTTC
TRBD1 | 13 | . | TRBJ1-1 | TRBV2 | CASSLTGYTEAFF | TGTGCCAGCAGCCTGACAGGGTACACTGAAGCTTTCTTT
TRBD2 | 19 | . | TRBJ2-6 | TRBV9 | CASSAGLAGEYSGANVLTF | TGTGCCAGCAGCGCGGGACTAGCGGGAGAGTACTCTGGGGCCAACGTCCTGACTTTC
. | 13 | . | TRBJ2-1 | TRBV27 | CASSLVTYNEQFF | TGTGCCAGCAGTTTAGTTACCTACAATGAGCAGTTCTTC
. | 12 | . | TRBJ2-5 | TRBV6-5 | CASRQGQETQYF | TGTGCCAGCCGTCAGGGGCAAGAGACCCAGTACTTC
TRBD2 | 18 | . | TRBJ2-3 | TRBV4-2 | CASSQETAASGSTDTQYF | TGTGCCAGCAGCCAAGAAACGGCGGCTAGCGGTAGCACAGATACGCAGTATTTT